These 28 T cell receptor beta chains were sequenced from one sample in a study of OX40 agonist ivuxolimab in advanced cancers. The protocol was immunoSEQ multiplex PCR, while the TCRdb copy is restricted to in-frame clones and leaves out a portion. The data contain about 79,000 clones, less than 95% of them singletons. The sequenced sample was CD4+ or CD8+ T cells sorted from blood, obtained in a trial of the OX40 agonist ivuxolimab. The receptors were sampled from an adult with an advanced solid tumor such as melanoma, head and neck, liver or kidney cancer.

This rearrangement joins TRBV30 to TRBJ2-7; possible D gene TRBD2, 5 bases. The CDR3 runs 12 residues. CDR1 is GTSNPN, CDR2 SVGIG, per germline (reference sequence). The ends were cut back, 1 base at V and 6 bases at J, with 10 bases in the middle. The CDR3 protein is CAWSAVGVEQYF. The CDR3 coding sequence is TGTGCCTGGAGTGCGGTCGGGGTCGAGCAGTACTTC.

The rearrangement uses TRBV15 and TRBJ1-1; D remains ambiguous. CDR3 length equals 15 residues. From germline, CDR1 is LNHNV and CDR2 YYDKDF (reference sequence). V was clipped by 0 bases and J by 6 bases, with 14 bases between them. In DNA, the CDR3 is TGTGCCACCAGCAGAGATAATGTGAGGAGCGCTGAAGCTTTCTTT. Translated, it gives CATSRDNVRSAEAFF.

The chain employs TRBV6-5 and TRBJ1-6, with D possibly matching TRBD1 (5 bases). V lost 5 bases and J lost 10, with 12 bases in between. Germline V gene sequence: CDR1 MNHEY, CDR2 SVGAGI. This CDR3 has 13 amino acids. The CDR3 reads CASSPTEQSPLHF. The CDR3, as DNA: TGTGCCAGCAGTCCGACAGAACAATCACCCCTCCACTTT.

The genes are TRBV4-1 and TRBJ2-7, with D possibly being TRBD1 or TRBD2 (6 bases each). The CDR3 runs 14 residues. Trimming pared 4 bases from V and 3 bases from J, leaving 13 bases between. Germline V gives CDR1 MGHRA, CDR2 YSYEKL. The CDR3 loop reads CASSLGGGVYEQYF. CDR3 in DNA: TGCGCCAGCAGCCTCGGAGGGGGTGTCTACGAGCAGTACTTC.

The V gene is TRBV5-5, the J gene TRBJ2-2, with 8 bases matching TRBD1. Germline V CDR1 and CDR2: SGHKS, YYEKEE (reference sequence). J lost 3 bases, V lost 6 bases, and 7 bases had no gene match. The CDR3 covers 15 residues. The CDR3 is CASNGQGSDTGELFF. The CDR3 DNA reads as TGTGCCAGCAACGGACAGGGTTCGGACACCGGGGAGCTGTTTTTT.

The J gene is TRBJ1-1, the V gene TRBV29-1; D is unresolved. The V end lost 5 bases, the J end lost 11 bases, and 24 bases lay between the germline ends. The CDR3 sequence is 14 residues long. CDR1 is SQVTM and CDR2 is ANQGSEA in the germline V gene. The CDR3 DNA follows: TGCAGCGTTTTTATTTATGAAGCTCTCGCGGACGCTTTCTTT. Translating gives CSVFIYEALADAFF.

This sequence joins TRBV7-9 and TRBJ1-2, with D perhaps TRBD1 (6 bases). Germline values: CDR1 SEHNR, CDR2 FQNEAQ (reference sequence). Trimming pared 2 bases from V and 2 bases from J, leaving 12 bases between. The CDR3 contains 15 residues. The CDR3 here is CASSLQGTPNYGYTF. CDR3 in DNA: TGTGCCAGCAGCTTACAGGGGACCCCCAACTATGGCTACACCTTC.

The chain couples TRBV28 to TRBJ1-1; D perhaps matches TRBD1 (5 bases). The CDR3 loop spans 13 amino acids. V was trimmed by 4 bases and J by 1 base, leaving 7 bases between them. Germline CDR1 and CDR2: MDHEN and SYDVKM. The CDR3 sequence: CASSSGQNTEAFF. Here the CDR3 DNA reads TGTGCCAGCAGTTCGGGGCAGAACACTGAAGCTTTCTTT.

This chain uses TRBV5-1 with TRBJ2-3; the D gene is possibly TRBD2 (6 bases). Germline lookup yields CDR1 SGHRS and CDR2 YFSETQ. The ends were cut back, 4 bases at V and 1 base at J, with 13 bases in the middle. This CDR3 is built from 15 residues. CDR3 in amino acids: CASSDSRRGTDTQYF. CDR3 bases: TGCGCCAGCAGCGATTCCAGGAGGGGCACAGATACGCAGTATTTT.

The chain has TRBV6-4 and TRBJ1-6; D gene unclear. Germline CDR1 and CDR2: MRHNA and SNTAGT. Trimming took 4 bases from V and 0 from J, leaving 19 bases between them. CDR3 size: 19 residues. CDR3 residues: CASSAKPGGRDSYNSPLHF. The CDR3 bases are TGTGCCAGCAGTGCAAAACCGGGAGGACGGGACTCCTATAATTCACCCCTCCACTTT.

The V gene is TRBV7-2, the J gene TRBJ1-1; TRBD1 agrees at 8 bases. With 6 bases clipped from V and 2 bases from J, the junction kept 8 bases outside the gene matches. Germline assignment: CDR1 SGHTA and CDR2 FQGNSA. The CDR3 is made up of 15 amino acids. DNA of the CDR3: TGTGCCAGCAGTTTTTCAGGGGGCATAAACACTGAAGCTTTCTTT. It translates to CASSFSGGINTEAFF.

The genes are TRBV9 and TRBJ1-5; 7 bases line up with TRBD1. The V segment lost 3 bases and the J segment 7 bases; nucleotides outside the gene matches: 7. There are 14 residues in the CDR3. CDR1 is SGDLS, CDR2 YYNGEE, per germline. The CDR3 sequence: CASSETPGGQPQHF. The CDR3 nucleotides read TGTGCCAGCAGCGAGACCCCAGGGGGACAGCCCCAGCATTTT.

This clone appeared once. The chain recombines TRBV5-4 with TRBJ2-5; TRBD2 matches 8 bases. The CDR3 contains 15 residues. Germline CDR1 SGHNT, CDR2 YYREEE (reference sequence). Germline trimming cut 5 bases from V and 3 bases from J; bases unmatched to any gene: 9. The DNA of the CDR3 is TGTGCCAGCAGTCCTACACTAGCGGCCGAAGAGACCCAGTACTTC. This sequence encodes CASSPTLAAEETQYF. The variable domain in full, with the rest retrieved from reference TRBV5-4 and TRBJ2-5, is ETGVTQSPTHLIKTRGQQVTLRCSSQSGHNTVSWYQQALGQGPQFIFQYYREEENGRGNFPPRFSGLQFPNYSSELNVNALELDDSALYLCASSPTLAAEETQYFGPGTRLLVL.

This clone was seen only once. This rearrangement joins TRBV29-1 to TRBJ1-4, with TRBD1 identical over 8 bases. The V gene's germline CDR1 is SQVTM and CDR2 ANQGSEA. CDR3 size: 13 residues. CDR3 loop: CSARGHANEKLFF. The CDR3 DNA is TGCAGTGCCAGGGGGCACGCTAATGAAAAACTGTTTTTT.

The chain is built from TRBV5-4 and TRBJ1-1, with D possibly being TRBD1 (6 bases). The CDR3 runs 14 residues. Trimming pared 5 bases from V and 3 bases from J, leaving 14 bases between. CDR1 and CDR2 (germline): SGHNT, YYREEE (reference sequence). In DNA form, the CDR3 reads TGTGCCAGCAGGACGACAGGTCGGGACACTGAAGCTTTCTTT. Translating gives CASRTTGRDTEAFF.

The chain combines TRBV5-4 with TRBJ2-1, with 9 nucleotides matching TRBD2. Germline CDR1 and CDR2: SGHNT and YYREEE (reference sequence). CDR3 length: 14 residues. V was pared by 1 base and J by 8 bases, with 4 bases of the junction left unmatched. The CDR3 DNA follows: TGTGCCAGCAGCTTGAGCGGGGGGTGGTATGAGCAGTTCTTC. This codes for CASSLSGGWYEQFF. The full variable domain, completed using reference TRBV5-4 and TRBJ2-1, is ETGVTQSPTHLIKTRGQQVTLRCSSQSGHNTVSWYQQALGQGPQFIFQYYREEENGRGNFPPRFSGLQFPNYSSELNVNALELDDSALYLCASSLSGGWYEQFFGPGTRLTVL.

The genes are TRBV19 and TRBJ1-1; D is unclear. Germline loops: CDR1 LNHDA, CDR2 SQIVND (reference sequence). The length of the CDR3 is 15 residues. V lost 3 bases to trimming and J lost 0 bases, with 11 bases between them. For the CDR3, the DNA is TGTGCCAGTAGTATCGTTGCGGGTATGAACACTGAAGCTTTCTTT. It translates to CASSIVAGMNTEAFF.

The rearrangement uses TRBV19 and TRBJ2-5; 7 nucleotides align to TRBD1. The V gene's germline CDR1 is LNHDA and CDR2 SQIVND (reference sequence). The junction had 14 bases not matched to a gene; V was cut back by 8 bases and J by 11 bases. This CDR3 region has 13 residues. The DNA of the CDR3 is TGTGCCAGTGTCGAGAACAGGGGTTTAAGGCAGTACTTC. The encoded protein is CASVENRGLRQYF.

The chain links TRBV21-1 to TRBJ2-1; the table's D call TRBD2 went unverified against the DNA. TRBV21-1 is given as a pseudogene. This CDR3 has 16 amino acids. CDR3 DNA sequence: TGTGCCAGCAGCAACACGAAGCGGGGGACTTACAATGAGCAGTTCTTC. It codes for CASSNTKRGTYNEQFF.

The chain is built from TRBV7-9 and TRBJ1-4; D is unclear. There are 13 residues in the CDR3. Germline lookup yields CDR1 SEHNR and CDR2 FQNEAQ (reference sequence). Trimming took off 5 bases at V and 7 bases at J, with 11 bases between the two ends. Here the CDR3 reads CASSVDPTEKLFF. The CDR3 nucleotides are TGTGCCAGCAGCGTCGACCCCACTGAAAAACTGTTTTTT.

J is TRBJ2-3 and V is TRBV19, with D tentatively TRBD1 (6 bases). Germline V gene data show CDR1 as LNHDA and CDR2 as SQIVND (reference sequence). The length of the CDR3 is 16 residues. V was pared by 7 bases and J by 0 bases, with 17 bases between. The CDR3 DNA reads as TGTGCCAGTACCAAAAGAGGGACAACTAGCACAGATACGCAGTATTTT. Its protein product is CASTKRGTTSTDTQYF.

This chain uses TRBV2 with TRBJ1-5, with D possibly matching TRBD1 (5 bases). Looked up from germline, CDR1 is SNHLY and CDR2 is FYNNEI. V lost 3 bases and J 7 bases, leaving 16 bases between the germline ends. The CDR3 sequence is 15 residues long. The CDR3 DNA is TGTGCCAGCAGTGACAGGGTGGTATCAGAGCAGCCCCAGCATTTT. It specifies CASSDRVVSEQPQHF. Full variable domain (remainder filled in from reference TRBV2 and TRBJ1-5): EPEVTQTPSHQVTQMGQEVILRCVPISNHLYFYWYRQILGQKVEFLVSFYNNEISEKSEIFDDQFSVERPDGSNFTLKIRSTKLEDSAMYFCASSDRVVSEQPQHFGDGTRLSIL.

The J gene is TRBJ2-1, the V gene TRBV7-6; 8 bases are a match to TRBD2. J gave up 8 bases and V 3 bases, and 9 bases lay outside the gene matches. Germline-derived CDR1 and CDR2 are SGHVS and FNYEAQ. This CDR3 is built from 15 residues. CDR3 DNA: TGTGCCAGCAGCTTCATTCGGGGGGGCGAGGATGAGCAGTTCTTC. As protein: CASSFIRGGEDEQFF.

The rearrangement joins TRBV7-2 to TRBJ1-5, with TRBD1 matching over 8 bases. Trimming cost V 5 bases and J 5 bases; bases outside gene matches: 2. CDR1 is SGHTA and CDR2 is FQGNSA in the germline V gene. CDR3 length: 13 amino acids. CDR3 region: CASSAQGDQPQHF. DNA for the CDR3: TGTGCCAGCAGCGCACAGGGGGATCAGCCCCAGCATTTT.

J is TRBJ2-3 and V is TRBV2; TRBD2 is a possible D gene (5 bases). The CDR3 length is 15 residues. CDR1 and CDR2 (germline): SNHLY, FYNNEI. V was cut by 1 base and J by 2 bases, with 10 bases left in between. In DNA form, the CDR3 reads TGTGCCAGCAGTGAAGTATTCGGGAACACAGATACGCAGTATTTT. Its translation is CASSEVFGNTDTQYF. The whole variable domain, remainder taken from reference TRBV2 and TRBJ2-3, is EPEVTQTPSHQVTQMGQEVILRCVPISNHLYFYWYRQILGQKVEFLVSFYNNEISEKSEIFDDQFSVERPDGSNFTLKIRSTKLEDSAMYFCASSEVFGNTDTQYFGPGTRLTVL.

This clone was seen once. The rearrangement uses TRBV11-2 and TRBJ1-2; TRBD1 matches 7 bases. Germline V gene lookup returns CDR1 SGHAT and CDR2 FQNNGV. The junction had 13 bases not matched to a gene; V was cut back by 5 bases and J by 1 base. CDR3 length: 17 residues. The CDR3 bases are TGTGCCAGCAGCCTCCACACAGGGTCAGGGGGTAACTATGGCTACACCTTC. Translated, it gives CASSLHTGSGGNYGYTF. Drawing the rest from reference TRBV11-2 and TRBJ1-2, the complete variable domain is EAGVAQSPRYKIIEKRQSVAFWCNPISGHATLYWYQQILGQGPKLLIQFQNNGVVDDSQLPKDRFSAERLKGVDSTLKIQPAKLEDSAVYLCASSLHTGSGGNYGYTFGSGTRLTVV.

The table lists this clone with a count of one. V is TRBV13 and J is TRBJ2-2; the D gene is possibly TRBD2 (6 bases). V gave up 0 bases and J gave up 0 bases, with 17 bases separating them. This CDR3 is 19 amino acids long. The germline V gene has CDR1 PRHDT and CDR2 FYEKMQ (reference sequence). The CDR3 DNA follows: TGTGCCAGCAGCTTAGGCCGACGTAGCGGAGCCACGAACACCGGGGAGCTGTTTTTT. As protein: CASSLGRRSGATNTGELFF.

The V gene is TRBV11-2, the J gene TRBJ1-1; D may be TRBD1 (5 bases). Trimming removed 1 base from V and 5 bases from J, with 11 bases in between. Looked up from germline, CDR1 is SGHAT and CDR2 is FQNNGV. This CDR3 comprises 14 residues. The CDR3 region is CASSLVWGSTEAFF. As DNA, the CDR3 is TGTGCCAGCAGCTTAGTCTGGGGGTCTACTGAAGCTTTCTTT.